The 4 T cell receptor beta chains in this list originate from one sample, sequenced in a study of regulatory T cells in long-lasting Graves disease. Time point here: newly diagnosed GD, antithyroid drugs for less than 3 months. From PBMCs, RNA was extracted and then used to make the TCR library. Through Arm-PCR of CDR3 regions and iRepertoire HTBI primers, TCR beta libraries were built. One entry per CDR3 protein, called by TCRdb with MiXCR from the multiplex PCR reads. The sample has 400,000 to 650,000 distinct CDR3 sequences; about 16% are singletons. Another study also made use of these data, one on T cells in Graves' hyperthyroidism and ophthalmopathy.

This sample comprised peripheral blood mononuclear cells (PBMCs), obtained at new diagnosis, from a patient treated with antithyroid drugs. These receptors were taken from a woman in her forties or fifties with Graves disease.

Many counts were recorded for this clonotype. The chain links TRBV28 to TRBJ1-1; D remains unclear. V lost 2 bases, J lost 1 base, and 5 bases lay in between. The length of the CDR3 is 13 residues. CDR1 is MDHEN and CDR2 is SYDVKM in the germline V gene. This CDR3 is CASSLMANTEAFF. For the CDR3, the DNA is TGTGCCAGCAGTTTAATGGCGAACACTGAAGCTTTCTTT.

This clonotype was recorded at least ten times. The rearrangement joins TRBV6-1 to TRBJ2-3; D may be TRBD2 (5 bases). Germline assignment: CDR1 MNHNS and CDR2 SASEGT. Trimming removed 8 bases from V and 5 bases from J, with 17 bases in between. This CDR3 is 14 amino acids long. CDR3 DNA: TGTGCCAGCGAGGGCTCTACCCGAGGAGATACGCAGTATTTT. Amino acids: CASEGSTRGDTQYF.

This clonotype was seen only a few times. The V gene is TRBV2, the J gene TRBJ2-1; no firm D call. The CDR3 has 11 residues. CDR1 is SNHLY and CDR2 is FYNNEI in the germline V gene. The V end was cut by 2 bases, the J end by 10 bases, with 6 bases between. The CDR3 sequence: CASSESEEQFF. Written as DNA, the CDR3 is TGTGCCAGCAGTGAATCGGAAGAGCAGTTCTTC.

This clonotype was found a few times. The chain employs TRBV3-1 and TRBJ1-1; unclear D gene. Germline lookup yields CDR1 LGHDT and CDR2 YNNKEL (reference sequence). Trimming took off 0 bases at V and 4 bases at J, with 9 bases between the two ends. The CDR3 totals 14 residues. Here the CDR3 DNA reads TGTGCCAGCAGCCAAGATGTACGGTCCACTGAAGCTTTCTTT. It codes for CASSQDVRSTEAFF.